A single sample gave rise to the 23 T cell receptor beta chains below, sequenced in a study of technical replicates of blood from a handful of donors. Assay used: immunoSEQ multiplex PCR; TCRdb lists only in-frame clones, some missing. The profile shows approximately 70,000 clones, approximately 89% of them singletons. Sample: PBMCs. The receptors were gathered from a human donor in good health. Some clones in this sample may be carry-over from other donors' samples.

The chain combines TRBV5-4 with TRBJ2-1; 8 positions agree with TRBD2. Germline CDR1 and CDR2: SGHNT and YYREEE (reference sequence). The CDR3 is 15 residues long. Trimming cost V 2 bases and J 0 bases; bases outside gene matches: 1. DNA of the CDR3: TGTGCCAGCAGCTTAGGGACTAGCTCCTACAATGAGCAGTTCTTC. It translates to CASSLGTSSYNEQFF.

The sample holds one count of this clone. The rearrangement joins TRBV6-5 to TRBJ1-4; D not resolved. Germline assignment: CDR1 MNHEY and CDR2 SVGAGI. Trimming cost V 8 bases and J 7 bases, with 11 bases left between them. The CDR3 covers 12 residues. The DNA of the CDR3 is TGTGCCAGCGGGCTCACCGGTGAAAAACTGTTTTTT. Translating it yields CASGLTGEKLFF.

V is TRBV4-3 and J is TRBJ2-7, with no clear D. The germline CDR1 and CDR2 sequences are LGHNA and YSLEER. This CDR3 is built from 13 residues. Trimming took 5 bases from V and 0 from J, leaving 8 bases between them. CDR3 DNA: TGCGCCAGCAGCACCTTCGGCTCCTACGAGCAGTACTTC. Translation gives CASSTFGSYEQYF.

Details on this clone: In the same sample, other DNA sequences code for this CDR3. The rearrangement links TRBV27 to TRBJ1-2; 8 bases fit TRBD1. Trimming cost V 2 bases and J 4 bases; bases outside gene matches: 0. The CDR3 is made up of 13 amino acids. Germline CDR1 MNHEY, CDR2 SMNVEV (reference sequence). The CDR3 nucleotides are TGTGCCAGCAGTTTAACAGGGGGCTATGGCTACACCTTC. It codes for CASSLTGGYGYTF.

This sequence joins TRBV7-2 and TRBJ2-1; 9 bases agree with TRBD2. The germline V gene has CDR1 SGHTA and CDR2 FQGNSA. V dropped 1 base and J dropped 3; count of bases not matched to a gene: 1. The CDR3 runs 15 residues. The CDR3 region is CASSLGLAVYNEQFF. The CDR3 bases are TGTGCCAGCAGCTTAGGACTAGCGGTCTACAATGAGCAGTTCTTC. Based on the CDR3 plus reference TRBV7-2 and TRBJ2-1, the full variable domain is GAGVSQSPSNKVTEKGKDVELRCDPISGHTALYWYRQSLGQGLEFLIYFQGNSAPDKSGLPSDRFSAERTGGSVSTLTIQRTQQEDSAVYLCASSLGLAVYNEQFFGPGTRLTVL.

The chain employs TRBV5-4 and TRBJ2-3, with 10 bases fitting TRBD2. CDR3 length equals 14 residues. In germline, CDR1 is SGHNT, CDR2 YYREEE (reference sequence). J gave up 4 bases and V 9 bases, and 8 bases lay outside the gene matches. Written as DNA, the CDR3 is TGTGCCACCCTAGCGGGAGATATGCCAGATACGCAGTATTTT. This encodes CATLAGDMPDTQYF. Full variable domain (outside the CDR3, taken from reference TRBV5-4 and TRBJ2-3): ETGVTQSPTHLIKTRGQQVTLRCSSQSGHNTVSWYQQALGQGPQFIFQYYREEENGRGNFPPRFSGLQFPNYSSELNVNALELDDSALYLCATLAGDMPDTQYFGPGTRLTVL.

V usage is TRBV2 and J usage is TRBJ2-7; D possibly corresponds to TRBD1 (6 bases). V was pared by 4 bases and J by 4 bases, with 8 bases between. CDR1 SNHLY and CDR2 FYNNEI come from the germline V gene. The CDR3 runs 12 residues. CDR3 nucleotide sequence: TGTGCCAGCAGTGGCAGGGGTTACGAGCAGTACTTC. Protein sequence: CASSGRGYEQYF. The full variable domain, rest sourced from reference TRBV2 and TRBJ2-7, is EPEVTQTPSHQVTQMGQEVILRCVPISNHLYFYWYRQILGQKVEFLVSFYNNEISEKSEIFDDQFSVERPDGSNFTLKIRSTKLEDSAMYFCASSGRGYEQYFGPGTRLTVT.

This rearrangement joins TRBV4-1 to TRBJ1-1; 9 bases agree with TRBD1. Looked up from germline, CDR1 is MGHRA and CDR2 is YSYEKL. V trimming: 5 bases; J trimming: 11 bases; junction bases outside the gene matches: 9. The CDR3 spans 13 residues. The CDR3 DNA sequence: TGCGCCAGCAGCAAGGGACAGGGCCAGGGGGCTTTCTTT. Translating gives CASSKGQGQGAFF.

The CDR3 reads CASSMGQGRNEQYF. In DNA form, the CDR3 reads TGTGCCAGCTCCATGGGACAGGGTAGAAACGAGCAGTACTTC. This chain connects TRBV18 to TRBJ2-7; 9 nucleotides agree with TRBD1. There are 14 residues in the CDR3. J gave up 5 bases and V 6 bases, and 8 bases lay outside the gene matches. Germline CDR1 is KGHSH and CDR2 is LQKENI. Combining the CDR3 with reference TRBV18 and TRBJ2-7 gives the whole variable domain NAGVMQNPRHLVRRRGQEARLRCSPMKGHSHVYWYRQLPEEGLKFMVYLQKENIIDESGMPKERFSAEFPKEGPSILRIQQVVRGDSAAYFCASSMGQGRNEQYFGPGTRLTVT.

Turning to this clone: Other DNA sequences in the sample encode the same CDR3. This chain uses TRBV6-5 with TRBJ1-1; possible D gene TRBD1, 6 bases. Trimming removed 5 bases from V and 0 bases from J, with 10 bases in between. CDR1 MNHEY and CDR2 SVGAGI come from the germline V gene. This CDR3 has 14 amino acids. This CDR3 is CASSPRGMNTEAFF. CDR3 DNA: TGTGCCAGCAGTCCCAGGGGAATGAACACTGAAGCTTTCTTT.

The V call is TRBV19, the J call TRBJ1-2; perhaps TRBD1 as D (5 bases). The CDR3 runs to 13 residues. Germline V gene lookup returns CDR1 LNHDA and CDR2 SQIVND (reference sequence). The ends were cut back, 10 bases at V and 4 bases at J, with 16 bases in the middle. The CDR3 nucleotides read TGTGCCACCGCATCTACAGGCTCCTATGGCTACACCTTC. It translates to CATASTGSYGYTF.

V and J are TRBV7-9 and TRBJ2-7, with a possible D match to TRBD2 (6 bases). CDR1 SEHNR and CDR2 FQNEAQ come from the germline V gene (reference sequence). V was clipped by 1 base and J by 6 bases, with 16 bases between them. The CDR3 contains 15 residues. The CDR3 loop is CASSLVQGLVIEQYF. The CDR3, as DNA: TGTGCCAGCAGCTTAGTTCAGGGACTCGTAATCGAGCAGTACTTC.

This clone was counted only a few times. The chain combines TRBV19 with TRBJ1-2, with D tentatively TRBD1 (5 bases). Germline CDR1 is LNHDA and CDR2 is SQIVND (reference sequence). The germline V and J ends were trimmed by 1 base and 6 bases, with 15 bases remaining between them. The CDR3 spans 15 residues. CDR3 loop: CASSIVETARDGYTF. The CDR3 DNA is TGTGCCAGTAGTATAGTCGAGACAGCTAGAGATGGCTACACCTTC.

The chain combines TRBV9 with TRBJ2-2, with D maybe TRBD2 (5 bases). CDR1 SGDLS and CDR2 YYNGEE come from the germline V gene. V was cut by 1 base and J by 0 bases, with 16 bases left in between. This CDR3 region has 18 residues. The CDR3 protein is CASSVKADPLPNTGELFF. The CDR3 DNA reads TGTGCCAGCAGCGTAAAAGCGGATCCCCTACCGAACACCGGGGAGCTGTTTTTT.

This clone was detected a few times. The chain is built from TRBV7-7 and TRBJ2-3; 10 nucleotides align to TRBD2. V was pared by 2 bases and J by 10 bases, with 3 bases of the junction left unmatched. Germline CDR1 is SSHAT and CDR2 is FNYEAQ (reference sequence). This CDR3 comprises 13 residues. The CDR3 region has the DNA TGTGCCAGCAGCTTATCCGGGACTAGCGCGCAGTATTTT. Its protein is CASSLSGTSAQYF.

The V and J genes are TRBV19 and TRBJ2-1; 16 bases match TRBD2. Trimming at V came to 5 bases and at J to 16 bases, leaving 8 bases not matched to a gene. CDR3 length equals 14 residues. Germline V gene data show CDR1 as LNHDA and CDR2 as SQIVND (reference sequence). The CDR3 loop is CASSAGTSGRAHFF. Written as DNA, the CDR3 is TGTGCCAGTAGTGCCGGGACTAGCGGGAGGGCCCATTTCTTC.

The gene calls are TRBV5-1 and TRBJ2-3, with D possibly being TRBD1 (6 bases). This CDR3 region has 16 residues. Trimming removed 0 bases from V and 3 bases from J, with 14 bases in between. Germline CDR1 SGHRS, CDR2 YFSETQ. Here the CDR3 reads CASSLGSTRGTDTQYF. CDR3 bases: TGCGCCAGCAGCTTGGGTTCAACGAGGGGGACAGATACGCAGTATTTT.

This chain uses TRBV9 with TRBJ1-1, with D uncertain. V was trimmed by 0 bases and J by 2 bases, leaving 14 bases between them. This CDR3 has 16 amino acids. Germline assignment: CDR1 SGDLS and CDR2 YYNGEE. For the CDR3, the DNA is TGTGCCAGCAGCGTAGTGACGAGAGGGCTCAACACTGAAGCTTTCTTT. Protein sequence: CASSVVTRGLNTEAFF.

The chain uses TRBV7-3 and TRBJ2-1; 7 bases line up with TRBD1. The CDR3 is 15 residues long. Germline lookup yields CDR1 SGHTA and CDR2 FQGTGA. The V segment lost 4 bases and the J segment 7 bases; nucleotides outside the gene matches: 10. CDR3 DNA: TGTGCCAGCAGCTCCTCCAGGGGGATGAAGAATGAGCAGTTCTTC. Translating gives CASSSSRGMKNEQFF.

The chain combines TRBV2 with TRBJ2-3; a possible D gene is TRBD2 (5 bases). Germline V gene lookup returns CDR1 SNHLY and CDR2 FYNNEI. The germline V and J ends were trimmed by 6 bases and 0 bases, with 13 bases remaining between them. This CDR3 has 15 amino acids. This CDR3 is CASSSRSASTDTQYF. The CDR3 DNA reads as TGTGCCAGCAGCTCTCGTAGCGCGAGCACAGATACGCAGTATTTT.

This chain links TRBV19 with TRBJ1-1; possibly TRBD1 for D (6 bases). The germline V gene has CDR1 LNHDA and CDR2 SQIVND (reference sequence). This CDR3 is 14 amino acids long. V lost 2 bases and J 5 bases, leaving 12 bases between the germline ends. The CDR3 DNA follows: TGTGCCAGTAGTATAACAGGGCGGGTAACTGAAGCTTTCTTT. It is translated as CASSITGRVTEAFF.

This clone was detected once. This chain connects TRBV5-1 to TRBJ2-7; 9 positions match TRBD1. V lost 4 bases to trimming and J lost 9 bases; unmatched junction nucleotides: 14. The CDR3 runs to 15 residues. The V gene's germline CDR1 is SGHRS and CDR2 YFSETQ. The CDR3 reads CASSPRQGGLLGQYF. CDR3 DNA: TGCGCCAGCAGCCCCCGACAGGGGGGACTTTTGGGGCAGTACTTC.

The chain employs TRBV27 and TRBJ2-1; perhaps TRBD2 as D (5 bases). The CDR3 covers 14 residues. The V end was cut by 6 bases, the J end by 8 bases, with 17 bases between. Germline values: CDR1 MNHEY, CDR2 SMNVEV (reference sequence). The CDR3 bases are TGTGCCAGCAGAACCGGCGGGTTGTTGGATGAGCAGTTCTTC. This translates into CASRTGGLLDEQFF.